These 27 T cell receptor beta chains originate from one sample sequenced in a study of T cells in women clearing cervical HPV infection. Method: immunoSEQ multiplex PCR; TCRdb's copy keeps in-frame clones and lacks some. This table lists tens of thousands of clones. Sequenced material: blood buffy coat. The receptors here all came from a woman between 18 and 69 years old with a cervical HPV16 infection that either progressed to CIN3+ or cleared (not recorded which).

Comments on this clone: The CDR3 end lies 3 residues beyond the end of the read and is filled in from the germline J gene. The genes are TRBV5-6 and TRBJ2-2, with a tentative D call TRBD1 (5 bases). The CDR3 covers 15 residues. CDR1 is SGHDT and CDR2 is YYEEEE in the germline V gene. The CDR3 here is CASNLGLSGANVLFF. CDR3 DNA (partial): TGTGCCAGCAACCTGGGGCTCTCTGGGGCCAACGTG.

On this clone itself: The CDR3 extends 3 residues past the end of the read, so its final part is completed from the germline J gene. The rearrangement uses TRBV19 and TRBJ1-1; possible D gene TRBD1, 5 bases. CDR1 and CDR2 from the germline V gene are LNHDA and SQIVND (reference sequence). The CDR3 runs to 17 residues. Trimming shortened V by 5 bases and J by 3 bases, and 22 bases separated the two germline ends. Partial CDR3 DNA: TGTGCCAGTAGTGGACGCGGCCAGGGCGGGGGTTACACTGAA. It is translated as CASSGRGQGGGYTE. The entire CDR3 reads CASSGRGQGGGYTEAFF.

The sequenced part of the CDR3 DNA is TGTGCCAGTACCGCCACCGGGGGGAACACTGAA. Translating gives CASTATGGNTE. The CDR3, in full, reads CASTATGGNTEAFF. The chain has TRBV19 and TRBJ1-1, with D possibly being TRBD1 (5 bases). The sequenced fragment ends 3 residues before the CDR3 boundary, so the rest is inferred from the germline J gene. The CDR3 runs to 14 residues. Germline loops: CDR1 LNHDA, CDR2 SQIVND (reference sequence). V dropped 7 bases and J dropped 1 base, with 13 bases sitting between them.

To note about this clone: The CDR3 is cut off 3 residues early in the read; its end comes from the germline J gene. The gene calls are TRBV20-1 and TRBJ1-2; perhaps TRBD1 as D (6 bases). CDR1 DFQATT and CDR2 SNEGSKA come from the germline V gene (reference sequence). The CDR3 is made up of 16 amino acids. The V end lost 6 bases, the J end lost 4 bases, and 24 bases lay between the germline ends. The sequenced CDR3 bases are TGCAGTGCCCGGCGACCTAACAGGGTAGGAAGCTATGGC. Translating gives CSARRPNRVGSYG. The full CDR3 is CSARRPNRVGSYGYTF.

A remark on this clone: The CDR3 goes on 3 residues after the read ends, and that part is filled in from the germline J gene. The chain is built from TRBV7-3 and TRBJ2-3; TRBD1 matches at 9 bases. This CDR3 is 14 amino acids long. The germline V gene has CDR1 SGHTA and CDR2 FQGTGA. The junction had 4 bases not matched to a gene; V was cut back by 5 bases and J by 4 bases. This chain's CDR3 is CASSEDRGADTQYF. The CDR3 DNA, read in part, is TGTGCCAGCAGCGAAGACAGGGGGGCAGATACG.

Remarks on this clone: The junction shows a germline mismatch at one end, possibly a read error. Sequencing ends 3 residues short of the CDR3 end; the germline J gene provides the rest. This chain connects TRBV7-9 to TRBJ1-2; 7 bases align to TRBD1. CDR3 length equals 14 residues. Germline CDR1 is SEHNR and CDR2 is FQNEAQ (reference sequence). CDR3 protein: CSSSPGGQVGGYTF. The sequenced part of the CDR3 DNA is TGTTCCAGCAGCCCAGGTGGACAGGTTGGCGGC.

Notes on this clone: The CDR3 end is not reached by the read, which stops 3 residues before it; the germline J gene fills it in. The chain has TRBV7-9 and TRBJ2-5, with D perhaps TRBD2 (6 bases). The CDR3 length is 13 residues. V gave up 8 bases and J gave up 5 bases, with 15 bases separating them. In germline, CDR1 is SEHNR, CDR2 FQNEAQ (reference sequence). The CDR3 sequence is CASGGASAETQYF. CDR3 bases read: TGTGCCAGCGGAGGGGCTAGCGCGGAGACC.

With respect to this clone: The read falls 3 residues short of the CDR3 end, and the missing part is taken from the germline J gene. The J gene is TRBJ2-7, the V gene TRBV7-6; 10 bases agree with TRBD1. Germline CDR1 and CDR2: SGHVS and FNYEAQ. The CDR3 has 15 residues. The V segment lost 4 bases and the J segment 6 bases; nucleotides outside the gene matches: 9. The sequenced CDR3 bases are TGTGCCAGCAGCTGGCCGGGACAGGGGTCTCGCGAG. Translation gives CASSWPGQGSRE. The complete CDR3 sequence is CASSWPGQGSREQYF. Supplemented by reference TRBV7-6 and TRBJ2-7, the full variable domain reads GAGVSQSPRYKVTKRGQDVALRCDPISGHVSLYWYRQALGQGPEFLTYFNYEAQQDKSGLPNDRFSAERPEGSISTLTIQRTEQRDSAMYRCASSWPGQGSREQYFGPGTRLTVT.

Details on this clone: The read terminates 3 residues ahead of where the CDR3 ends, so the germline J gene completes it. This rearrangement joins TRBV30 to TRBJ2-3; D might be TRBD2 (5 bases). From germline, CDR1 is GTSNPN and CDR2 SVGIG (reference sequence). The CDR3 is 15 residues long. CDR3 sequence: CAWSIRGSGSQPQYF. The CDR3 bases that were read are TGTGCCTGGAGTATCCGGGGTTCGGGCAGTCAGCCG.

In the case of this clone: Read coverage stops 3 residues before the CDR3 terminus; the germline J gene supplies the remainder. The chain is built from TRBV11-3 and TRBJ2-7; the match to TRBD1 covers 7 bases. Germline V gene lookup returns CDR1 SGHNT and CDR2 YENEEA. The CDR3 extends over 14 amino acids. V was clipped by 3 bases and J by 3 bases; unmatched bases: 5. This CDR3 reads CASSFSGTVYEQYF. The part of the CDR3 DNA that was read is TGTGCCAGCAGCTTCTCCGGGACAGTCTACGAG.

About this clone itself: From the germline J gene comes the end of the CDR3, since the read stops 3 residues before it. V gene TRBV5-1 combines with J gene TRBJ1-5; D is undetermined. This CDR3 spans 13 amino acids. V dropped 0 bases and J dropped 4 bases, with 5 bases sitting between them. Germline values: CDR1 SGHRS, CDR2 YFSETQ. The CDR3 sequence: CASSLAPNQPQHF. CDR3 bases read: TGCGCCAGCAGCTTGGCCCCTAATCAGCCC.

A word on this clone: The read gets to within 3 residues of the CDR3 end, and the germline J gene fills in the rest. The chain joins TRBV19 to TRBJ2-4; 8 bases match TRBD1. The CDR3 covers 13 residues. In germline, CDR1 is LNHDA, CDR2 SQIVND (reference sequence). The CDR3 sequence is CASSNGQGRGQYF. The sequenced part of the CDR3 DNA is TGTGCCAGTTCGAACGGACAGGGTCGTGGT.

The sequenced CDR3 bases are TGTGCCAGCAGCCCCGGGACAAGTTATGGC. Translated: CASSPGTSYG. In full, the CDR3 reads CASSPGTSYGYTF. This chain links TRBV14 with TRBJ1-2, with D tentatively TRBD1 (6 bases). The sequenced fragment ends 3 residues before the CDR3 boundary, so the rest is inferred from the germline J gene. The CDR3 is made up of 13 amino acids. Trimming pared 4 bases from V and 5 bases from J, leaving 11 bases between. Germline CDR1 is SGHDN and CDR2 is FVKESK.

Comments on this clone: The CDR3 is cut off 3 residues early in the read; its end comes from the germline J gene. V is TRBV10-2 and J is TRBJ2-2; TRBD2 matches at 10 bases. Germline V lookup: CDR1 WSHSY, CDR2 SAAADI. The ends lost 8 bases at V and 3 bases at J; junction bases unmatched: 6. CDR3 length equals 15 residues. The part of the CDR3 DNA that was read is TGCGCCAGCCTTGATCTAGCGGGAGACACCGGGGAG. Translating it yields CASLDLAGDTGE. The complete CDR3 reads CASLDLAGDTGELFF.

About this clone itself: The read ends 3 residues shy of where the CDR3 ends; the end is completed using the germline J gene. The chain employs TRBV7-7 and TRBJ2-5; 7 bases agree with TRBD2. CDR3 size: 15 residues. V was clipped by 3 bases and J by 2 bases; unmatched bases: 6. Looked up from germline, CDR1 is SSHAT and CDR2 is FNYEAQ (reference sequence). The CDR3 bases that were read are TGTGCCAGCAGCTTCGGTCTAGCGGATCAAGAGACC. As protein: CASSFGLADQET. The full CDR3 sequence reads CASSFGLADQETQYF.

The DNA read from the CDR3 is TGTGCCATCACTAGCGGGGATGCCGGGGAG. Protein sequence: CAITSGDAGE. The complete CDR3 reads CAITSGDAGELFF. V and J are TRBV10-3 and TRBJ2-2, with TRBD2 identical over 9 bases. Sequencing ends 3 residues short of the CDR3 end; the germline J gene provides the rest. Per germline, CDR1 ENHRY and CDR2 SYGVKD. The CDR3 is made up of 13 amino acids. V was pared by 7 bases and J by 6 bases, with 3 bases of the junction left unmatched.

Regarding this clone: The junction and the germline gene differ at one end; a read error may be behind it. Coverage ceases 3 residues before the CDR3 finishes, and the germline J gene fills in the end. V gene TRBV2 combines with J gene TRBJ1-5; a weak D match, TRBD1 (5 bases). There are 17 residues in the CDR3. CDR1 and CDR2 from the germline V gene are SNHLY and FYNNEI. CDR3 sequence reads: CASREGLGTVWNQPQHF. The sequenced CDR3 bases are TGTGCCAGCAGGGAAGGGCTTGGGACTGTCTGGAATCAGCCC.

A note on this clone: The read terminates 3 residues ahead of where the CDR3 ends, so the germline J gene completes it. The gene calls are TRBV5-1 and TRBJ1-2; D is perhaps TRBD1 (5 bases). This CDR3 is 15 amino acids long. Germline values: CDR1 SGHRS, CDR2 YFSETQ. The CDR3 bases that were read are TGCGCCAGCCGGCTGGGCGCAGGGCCCTCCTACGAC. Translating gives CASRLGAGPSYD. From start to end, the CDR3 is CASRLGAGPSYDYTF.

A note on this clone: The CDR3 end falls 3 residues outside the read, so it is completed with the germline J gene. The V gene is TRBV2, the J gene TRBJ1-2, with D unresolved. Per the germline V gene, CDR1 is SNHLY and CDR2 is FYNNEI. CDR3 length: 14 amino acids. V shed 6 bases and J shed 3 bases, with 14 bases lying between them. This CDR3 is CASRARSTDYGYTF. The sequenced part of the CDR3 DNA is TGTGCCAGCAGGGCCCGATCAACCGACTATGGC.

Regarding this clone: The read terminates 3 residues before the CDR3 end, so the remaining end is supplied by the germline J gene. The V gene is TRBV5-4, the J gene TRBJ2-1, with 7 positions matching TRBD1. In germline, CDR1 is SGHNT, CDR2 YYREEE (reference sequence). The CDR3 covers 14 residues. Unmatched junction bases numbered 4, after V lost 4 bases and J lost 3 bases. The CDR3 DNA, read in part, is TGTGCCAGCAGCCCAGGGGGATACTACAATGAG. As protein: CASSPGGYYNE. The entire CDR3 protein reads CASSPGGYYNEQFF. The full variable domain, with the rest looked up from reference TRBV5-4 and TRBJ2-1, is ETGVTQSPTHLIKTRGQQVTLRCSSQSGHNTVSWYQQALGQGPQFIFQYYREEENGRGNFPPRFSGLQFPNYSSELNVNALELDDSALYLCASSPGGYYNEQFFGPGTRLTVL.

Comment on this clone: The sequenced fragment ends 3 residues before the CDR3 boundary, so the rest is inferred from the germline J gene. The chain recombines TRBV7-6 with TRBJ2-7, with TRBD1 matching over 10 bases. Germline CDR1 and CDR2: SGHVS and FNYEAQ. The CDR3 has 16 amino acids. V dropped 5 bases and J dropped 5; count of bases not matched to a gene: 12. CDR3 sequence: CASSLQLRDRGHEQYF. Partial CDR3 DNA: TGTGCCAGCAGCCTCCAGTTACGGGACAGGGGCCACGAG.

In regard to this clone: The read comes to an end 3 residues before the CDR3 does, leaving the germline J gene to fill in the end. V gene TRBV12-3 or TRBV12-4 combines with J gene TRBJ1-2, with D perhaps TRBD1 (5 bases). CDR3 length: 13 amino acids. V lost 6 bases and J 5 bases, leaving 13 bases between the germline ends. The part of the CDR3 DNA that was read is TGTGCCAGCAGCCCCCCGACAGCGTATGGC. Its protein product is CASSPPTAYG. The full CDR3 protein is CASSPPTAYGYTF.

Comments on this clone: The CDR3 end is not reached by the read, which stops 3 residues before it; the germline J gene fills it in. This chain links TRBV2 with TRBJ2-2, with 8 positions matching TRBD1. V shed 4 bases, J shed 5 bases, and the junction held 15 bases outside the gene matches. The germline gives CDR1 SNHLY, CDR2 FYNNEI. The CDR3 sequence is 18 residues long. CDR3 sequence: CASSVGQGVGRGTGELFF. The DNA read from the CDR3 is TGTGCCAGCAGTGTTGGACAGGGAGTGGGGCGGGGTACCGGGGAG.

With respect to this clone: The DNA ends 3 residues before the CDR3 does, and the rest of the CDR3 is filled in from the germline J gene. The V gene is TRBV7-9, the J gene TRBJ1-2; D is unclear. Looked up from germline, CDR1 is SEHNR and CDR2 is FQNEAQ (reference sequence). V lost 5 bases and J lost 3, with 16 bases in between. The CDR3 runs to 15 residues. Partial CDR3 DNA: TGTGCCAGCAGCCAAGGCGACGGCGGCTACTATGGC. It specifies CASSQGDGGYYG. The full CDR3 protein reads CASSQGDGGYYGYTF. The whole variable domain, filled in from reference TRBV7-9 and TRBJ1-2, reads DTGVSQNPRHKITKRGQNVTFRCDPISEHNRLYWYRQTLGQGPEFLTYFQNEAQLEKSRLLSDRFSAERPKGSFSTLEIQRTEQGDSAMYLCASSQGDGGYYGYTFGSGTRLTVV.

A note on this clone: The CDR3 goes on 3 residues after the read ends, and that part is filled in from the germline J gene. This chain uses TRBV12-3 or TRBV12-4 with TRBJ2-3; weak D call: TRBD2 (5 bases). Deletions cut 5 bases from V and 5 bases from J, with 17 bases between. The CDR3 sequence is 15 residues long. CDR3 bases read: TGTGCCAGCAGTCCACAAAGAACCGGGGTAGATACG. As protein: CASSPQRTGVDT. The full CDR3 protein reads CASSPQRTGVDTQYF.

As concerns this clone: The sequence runs out 3 residues before the end of the CDR3; the remainder is reconstructed from the germline J gene. V gene TRBV18 combines with J gene TRBJ1-4; weak D call: TRBD1 (6 bases). The V end was cut by 5 bases, the J end by 0 bases, with 16 bases between. Germline values: CDR1 KGHSH, CDR2 LQKENI. The CDR3 extends over 17 amino acids. CDR3 DNA (partial): TGTGCCAGCTCAGGAAATCTAGGGACAACAACTAATGAAAAA. Translation: CASSGNLGTTTNEK. The whole CDR3 sequence is CASSGNLGTTTNEKLFF.

CDR3 residues: CASSPGQGDGQYF. Incomplete CDR3 DNA: TGTGCCAGCTCACCAGGGCAGGGTGATGGT. The V gene is TRBV18, the J gene TRBJ2-4; TRBD1 is a possible D gene (5 bases). The sequence runs out 3 residues before the end of the CDR3; the remainder is reconstructed from the germline J gene. This CDR3 spans 13 amino acids. The germline V gene encodes CDR1 KGHSH and CDR2 LQKENI.